Listed below are T cell receptor beta chains from one sample, sequenced in a study of T cell responses to AZD1222 COVID-19 vaccine. TCRdb keeps only in-frame clones here, not all; method: immunoSEQ multiplex PCR. The sample contains around 150,000 clones, 70% to 90% of which appear only once. Material: peripheral blood, obtained 28 days after the second AZD1222 dose. All receptors derive from an adult who received the AZD1222 COVID-19 vaccine. Both conserved end residues are part of each CDR3. The order of the fields is clone size, J gene, V gene, D gene, CDR3 DNA, CDR3 protein. A D gene is named only where the DNA matches it firmly. Part of the rows lack a size; the others show once, few, many or a class for expanded clones.

- TRBJ1-3 TRBV19 - TGTGCCAGTAGTTCAGACCAAGGAAACACCATATATTTT CASSSDQGNTIYF
- TRBJ2-6 TRBV29-1 - TGCAGCGTAAGCGGTGGGGTGGCCAACGTCCTGACTTTC CSVSGGVANVLTF
- TRBJ1-5 TRBV12-3/TRBV12-4 - TGTGCCAGCAGCCGCGAGGGTCAGCCCCAGCATTTT CASSREGQPQHF
- TRBJ2-2 TRBV6-5 - TGTGCCAGCAGTTCCGGACACTTGAACACCGGGGAGCTGTTTTTT CASSSGHLNTGELFF
- TRBJ2-5 TRBV5-4 TRBD1 TGTGCCAGCAGCAGGGACAGGAGCGGAGAGACCCAGTACTTC CASSRDRSGETQYF
few TRBJ1-5 TRBV9 - TGTGCCAGCAGCCCCGGCATGGCGAATCAGCCCCAGCATTTT CASSPGMANQPQHF
once TRBJ2-1 TRBV6-5 TRBD2 TGTGCCAGCAGTCCTCTAGCGGGGCTGGGGGGGGAGCAGTTCTTC CASSPLAGLGGEQFF
- TRBJ1-5 TRBV19 - TGTGCCAGTACCCCACTTTATAGCAATCAGCCCCAGCATTTT CASTPLYSNQPQHF
few TRBJ1-5 TRBV3-1/TRBV3-2 - TGTGCCAGCAGCCAGGGACTCAATCAGCCCCAGCATTTT CASSQGLNQPQHF
- TRBJ1-3 TRBV12-3/TRBV12-4 - TGTGCCAGCAGGCCTGAAAACACCATATATTTT CASRPENTIYF
- TRBJ1-1 TRBV19 - TGTGCCAGTAGTGGGGGGACTGAAGCTTTCTTT CASSGGTEAFF
- TRBJ1-6 TRBV28 - TGTGCCAGCAGTTTATCCATAGGGGTTAATTCACCCCTCCACTTT CASSLSIGVNSPLHF
- TRBJ1-6 TRBV6-1 - TGTGCCAGCAGTGAATTCTTGAATGATAATTCACCCCTCCACTTT CASSEFLNDNSPLHF
- TRBJ2-1 TRBV6-5 - TGTGCCAGCAGTTACAATCCAGGGTTGGAGTTCTTC CASSYNPGLEFF
- TRBJ1-1 TRBV6-5 - TGTGCCAGCAGCCTGGGGGGGGGCATGAACACTGAAGCTTTCTTT CASSLGGGMNTEAFF
- TRBJ1-3 TRBV7-2 - TGTGCCAGCAGCTTAAATCCTGGAAACACCATATATTTT CASSLNPGNTIYF
- TRBJ2-1 TRBV5-1 TRBD2 TGCGCCAGCAGCCCCCGGGGACTAGGGGGCAATGAGCAGTTCTTC CASSPRGLGGNEQFF
- TRBJ1-2 TRBV7-6 TRBD1 TGTGCCAGCAGCCCTCACACCGGGACAGCCGCTAACTATGGCTACACCTTC CASSPHTGTAANYGYTF
- TRBJ2-3 TRBV2 TRBD1 TGTGCCAGCAGGAGACTCACAGGGGGAGATACGCAGTATTTT CASRRLTGGDTQYF
- TRBJ2-3 TRBV3-1/TRBV3-2 TRBD2 TGTGCCAGCAGCCAGACTAGCGGGGGGGCAGATACGCAGTATTTT CASSQTSGGADTQYF
- TRBJ1-6 TRBV9 - TGTGCCAGCAAGGGCAATTCACCCCTCCACTTT CASKGNSPLHF
- TRBJ2-5 TRBV5-6 - TGTGCCAGCAGCTTGCCGGAGACCCAGTACTTC CASSLPETQYF
- TRBJ1-6 TRBV5-4 - TGTGCCAGCAGCTTGGATACTGTTGGAGGTGCAGGGAATTCACCCCTCCACTTT CASSLDTVGGAGNSPLHF
once TRBJ1-2 TRBV6-6 - TGTGCCAGCTACGCGCTAGGGCAGTTCGATGGCTACACCTTC CASYALGQFDGYTF
- TRBJ2-3 TRBV7-2 - TGTGCCAGCAGCTTAAAGGTGGGGATTACAGATACGCAGTATTTT CASSLKVGITDTQYF
- TRBJ2-3 TRBV27 - TGTGCCAGCATCCGAAGGGCCCCATCACCGGGACTCACCGCTCGGACAGATACGCAGTATTTT CASIRRAPSPGLTARTDTQYF
- TRBJ1-1 TRBV10-1 - TGCGCCAGCCCCCAGAGTCCCCCACGGAACACTGAAGCTTTCTTT CASPQSPPRNTEAFF
- TRBJ2-2 TRBV2 TRBD1 TGTGCCAGCGGACCCGGGACAGGGGCGGCCACCGGGGAGCTGTTTTTT CASGPGTGAATGELFF
- TRBJ2-7 TRBV13 TRBD2 TGTGCAACCAAGCGGGGTAGCGAGCAGTACTTC CATKRGSEQYF
once TRBJ1-5 TRBV6-7 - TGTGCCAGCAGTTACCAGGGTGATCAGCCCCAGCATTTT CASSYQGDQPQHF
- TRBJ2-4 TRBV12-5 - TGTGCTAGTGGTTTGCACGCGGGGTTTAGTCTAACCAAAAACATTCAGTACTTC CASGLHAGFSLTKNIQYF
- TRBJ1-6 TRBV7-9 TRBD1 TGTGCCAGCAGCCGTACCCGACAGGGAAGTTCACCCCTCCACTTT CASSRTRQGSSPLHF
- TRBJ2-7 TRBV5-1 TRBD2 TGCGCCAGCAGCTTGGACGTTAGCGGGGAAGCCTACGAGCAGTACTTC CASSLDVSGEAYEQYF
- TRBJ1-2 TRBV2 - TGTGCCAGCAGTGTATCGGGGTATGGCTACACCTTC CASSVSGYGYTF
- TRBJ1-1 TRBV12-3/TRBV12-4 TRBD1 TGTGCCAGCAGTTTAACAGGGGACACTGAAGCTTTCTTT CASSLTGDTEAFF
- TRBJ2-1 TRBV24-1 - TGTGCCACCAGTGTCGGGGCCACCTTGGGGGGCGGCAAAGATGAGCAGTTCTTC CATSVGATLGGGKDEQFF
- TRBJ1-2 TRBV2 - - CASSTSNGNYGYTF
- TRBJ1-3 TRBV12-3/TRBV12-4 - TGTGCCAGCAGTGACATAAACACCATATATTTT CASSDINTIYF
- TRBJ1-2 TRBV7-9 - TGTGCCAGCAGCTTAGGTGGAGGCTACACCTTC CASSLGGGYTF